The rows below give T cell receptor beta chains drawn from one sample of a study of blood T cell repertoires in COVID-19. Some clones are missing from TCRdb's copy, which holds only in-frame ones; the method was immunoSEQ multiplex PCR. Of 100,000 to 150,000 clones listed, about four fifths are singletons. The sample taken for sequencing was peripheral blood. Every receptor here comes from a young man with COVID-19, enrolled during active disease. Both conserved end residues are trimmed from each CDR3. D genes are given only for firm matches. The size of a clone is reported for some rows only, either as once, few or many, or as a class for expanded clones.

abundance	len	d_gene	j_gene	v_gene	CDR3aa
few	14	TRBD1	TRBJ2-7	TRBV15	ATSREGGTGGYEQY
few	13	.	TRBJ1-1	TRBV27	ASSPYSDMNTEAF
few	12	TRBD1	TRBJ1-5	TRBV6-5	ASSYKTGVQPQH
.	14	TRBD1	TRBJ2-4	TRBV9	ASSGEPGTGRNIQY
.	13	TRBD1	TRBJ1-1	TRBV13	ASSSRTGGGTEAF
.	13	.	TRBJ1-6	TRBV19	ASSASQGKGAPLH
.	12	TRBD1	TRBJ1-1	TRBV11-3	ASSSGQGRAEAF
once	12	TRBD1	TRBJ2-3	TRBV5-1	ASSTGTGVDTQY
once	12	.	TRBJ1-5	TRBV5-5	ASSLEQHNQPQH
.	11	.	TRBJ1-5	TRBV7-9	ASSSAGNQPQH
.	12	.	TRBJ2-7	TRBV15	ATSRDRSSYEQY
.	9	.	TRBJ1-1	TRBV10-3	ASRQNTEAF
.	10	.	TRBJ1-2	TRBV14	ASSPGVYGYT
.	11	.	TRBJ2-1	TRBV28	ASRLASNNEQF
.	12	.	TRBJ1-5	TRBV28	ASNLFGGNQPQH
.	15	.	TRBJ2-7	TRBV11-2	ASSLGGWGRGSSEQY
.	14	TRBD1	TRBJ1-2	TRBV11-3	ASSLGDLTGEDGYT
.	10	TRBD1	TRBJ1-2	TRBV30	AWSAGGNGYT
once	12	.	TRBJ1-5	TRBV5-6	ASSFFSGAQPQH
.	14	.	TRBJ1-1	TRBV19	ASSQPSLQGGTEAF
once	13	.	TRBJ1-5	TRBV15	ATSRDLSVSQPQH
once	15	TRBD1	TRBJ2-1	TRBV10-3	AIRGYLDRTGNNEQF
.	12	.	TRBJ2-3	TRBV2	ASRSTQGNYTQY
few	13	.	TRBJ1-2	TRBV27	ASSNSRGPFYGYT
.	11	.	TRBJ1-4	TRBV7-9	AVSSGEDEKLF
.	12	TRBD1	TRBJ1-2	TRBV9	ASSVEGASYGYT
.	13	.	TRBJ1-6	TRBV9	ASSVGADNNSPLH
.	13	TRBD1	TRBJ1-4	TRBV6-1	ASSDQGQGVEKLF
few	10	.	TRBJ1-1	TRBV30	AWGQSNTEAF
.	13	TRBD2	TRBJ2-2	TRBV7-9	ASSRTSENTGELF
.	13	.	TRBJ1-1	TRBV7-9	ASSLGGSGPIEAF
.	15	.	TRBJ2-5	TRBV14	ASSQLGGATDQETQY
.	13	TRBD1	TRBJ2-7	TRBV5-6	ASSLGVGTVDEQY
.	11	TRBD1	TRBJ1-6	TRBV29-1	SGRQGMGSPLH
.	13	.	TRBJ1-5	TRBV28	ASSSPGARNQPQH
.	15	TRBD1	TRBJ1-2	TRBV19	APLGGGQGKTNYGYT
.	15	TRBD2	TRBJ2-7	TRBV6-2/TRBV6-3	ASSPLVGTSFSYEQY
.	11	.	TRBJ1-5	TRBV19	ASSDDSYQPQH
.	12	TRBD1	TRBJ1-1	TRBV13	ASSQGVIHTEAF
.	16	TRBD2	TRBJ2-3	TRBV6-1	ASSELRTSGLGEDTQY
.	15	.	TRBJ1-1	TRBV11-2	ASSLVPAGQLATEAF
once	14	.	TRBJ2-2	TRBV2	ASSVGAGQYTGELF
.	15	TRBD2	TRBJ2-5	TRBV5-6	ASSFSGRGGRGETQY
.	13	.	TRBJ2-3	TRBV28	ASTYRRDNTDTQY
few	14	.	TRBJ1-5	TRBV28	ASSFRPRQGDQPQH
.	13	.	TRBJ2-1	TRBV6-4	ASSDGWENGNEQF
.	14	TRBD2	TRBJ2-3	TRBV5-4	ASSTGLAGSTDTQY
few	9	.	TRBJ1-2	TRBV9	ASSRDSGYT
.	10	.	TRBJ1-2	TRBV6-6	ASSTHSAGYT
.	10	.	TRBJ1-1	TRBV12-3/TRBV12-4	ASSLVTSEAF
.	14	.	TRBJ2-5	TRBV3-1/TRBV3-2	ASSQVRGLYQETQY
.	13	.	TRBJ1-4	TRBV19	ASSSQTLAVEKLF
.	9	.	TRBJ2-7	TRBV28	ASSLSGEQY
.	9	.	TRBJ2-1	TRBV3-1/TRBV3-2	ASSKGQLQF
few	12	.	TRBJ2-3	TRBV27	ASTPGISTDTQY
.	12	.	TRBJ2-7	TRBV7-9	ASSLEDSSHEQY
.	14	TRBD2	TRBJ2-1	TRBV9	ASSVEGTSGHNEQF
once	15	TRBD2	TRBJ2-7	TRBV9	ASSVGLAGGPPYEQY